One sample yielded the 5 T cell receptor beta chains listed below, sequenced in a study of blood T cell repertoires in COVID-19. Using immunoSEQ multiplex PCR, the repertoire was profiled, and TCRdb retains in-frame clones only, with some absent. The sample lists around 170,000 clones, about 91% occurring once. Material: peripheral blood. The receptors were gathered from a woman younger than 45 with acute or convalescent COVID-19.

The gene calls are TRBV6-5 and TRBJ1-2; the D is unclear. Deletions cut 0 bases from V and 6 bases from J, with 17 bases between. The CDR3 runs to 16 residues. Germline values: CDR1 MNHEY, CDR2 SVGAGI. The CDR3 region is CASSYSPSGDQNGYTF. DNA of the CDR3: TGTGCCAGCAGTTACTCACCCTCGGGTGATCAGAATGGCTACACCTTC.

The chain is built from TRBV3-1 (or the pseudogene TRBV3-2) and TRBJ2-1; D gene ambiguous. The CDR3 sequence is 15 residues long. Germline CDR1 reads LGHDT; CDR2 reads YNNKEL (reference sequence). With 1 base removed from V and 9 bases from J, the gap between germline ends came to 16 bases. The CDR3 bases are TGTGCCAGCAGCCAAGTCGGAGTCCGGTTCGGTGAGCAGTTCTTC. Protein sequence: CASSQVGVRFGEQFF.

The V and J genes are TRBV24-1 and TRBJ1-2; 8 nucleotides match TRBD1. The J segment lost 3 bases and the V segment lost 8 bases, leaving 7 bases of the junction unmatched. CDR1 and CDR2 (germline): KGHDR, SFDVKD. The CDR3 consists of 14 residues. This chain's CDR3 is CATKGQGADYGYTF. The CDR3 bases are TGTGCCACCAAAGGTCAGGGGGCGGACTATGGCTACACCTTC.

This chain joins TRBV2 and TRBJ2-5; no clear D. The CDR3 runs to 12 residues. V gave up 7 bases and J gave up 0 bases, with 6 bases separating them. The germline V gene has CDR1 SNHLY and CDR2 FYNNEI. The DNA for the CDR3 is TGTGCCAGCACCCTGTACCAAGAGACCCAGTACTTC. This codes for CASTLYQETQYF.

The count of this clone is one. This chain uses TRBV5-1 with TRBJ2-4; TRBD2 aligns across 7 bases. The CDR3 has 17 amino acids. Unmatched junction bases numbered 12, after V lost 0 bases and J lost 6 bases. CDR1 SGHRS and CDR2 YFSETQ come from the germline V gene. CDR3 DNA sequence: TGCGCCAGCAGCTTGGAGGGCGTGGCTAGCGGAATAAACATTCAGTACTTC. This sequence encodes CASSLEGVASGINIQYF.